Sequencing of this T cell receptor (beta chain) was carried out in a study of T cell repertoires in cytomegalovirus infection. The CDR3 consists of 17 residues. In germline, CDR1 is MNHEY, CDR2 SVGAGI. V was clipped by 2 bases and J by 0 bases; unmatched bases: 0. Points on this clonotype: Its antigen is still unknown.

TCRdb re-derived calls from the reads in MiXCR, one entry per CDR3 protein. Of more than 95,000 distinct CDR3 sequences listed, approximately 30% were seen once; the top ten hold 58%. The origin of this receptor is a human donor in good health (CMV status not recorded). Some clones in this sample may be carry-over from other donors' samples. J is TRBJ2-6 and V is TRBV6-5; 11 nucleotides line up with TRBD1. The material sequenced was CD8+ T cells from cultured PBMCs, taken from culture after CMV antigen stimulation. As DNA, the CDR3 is TGTGCCAGCAGTTACGGGACAGGGGGCTCTGGGGCCAACGTCCTGACTTTC. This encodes CASSYGTGGSGANVLTF.